The following is a TCR beta chain sequence with its context. Original processing notes: The authors estimated nucleated cell counts from reference gene primer amplification. TCRdb's table, derived via immunoSEQ multiplex PCR, lists solely in-frame clones and lacks some. Clonal size and the V and J genes are those of that table, whereas D and trimming came from the DNA. The sample has approximately 270,000 clones, 70% to 90% seen once. Germline CDR1 SGHAT, CDR2 FQDESV (reference sequence). Trimming shortened V by 5 bases and J by 4 bases, and 17 bases separated the two germline ends. The CDR3 has 15 residues. This entry is derived from a study of blood T cell repertoires in COVID-19. Across the study: Whether acute or convalescent, the COVID-19 samples came from the United States, Italy and Spain.

Sequencing was done on a sample of PBMCs or T cells enriched from blood (not recorded which). This receptor was identified in a woman between 45 and 60 years old who had recovered from COVID-19. This chain uses TRBV11-1 with TRBJ1-1; D is possibly TRBD1 (5 bases). Here the CDR3 reads CASSAEGSGGTEAFF. CDR3 coding DNA: TGTGCCAGCAGCGCGGAGGGGTCGGGGGGCACTGAAGCTTTCTTT.